The 18 T cell receptor beta chains reported below all come from one sample, sequenced in a study of OX40 agonist ivuxolimab in advanced cancers. Receptor amplification or capture employed the immunoSEQ multiplex PCR assay. Here the immuneACCESS table is served through TCRdb, limited to in-frame sequences with V and J called. Missing clones are a known gap in these copies; in checked studies unresolved V genes cover under half, and the rest lacks a known reason. In all, the sample holds around 19,000 clones, and over 75% of those were seen once. The top ten hold just over 20% of the sample. This specimen consisted of CD4+ or CD8+ T cells sorted from blood, obtained in a trial of the OX40 agonist ivuxolimab. The receptors here all came from an adult with an advanced solid tumor such as melanoma, head and neck, liver or kidney cancer.

This rearrangement joins TRBV4-1 to TRBJ1-4, with a weak D call TRBD1 (5 bases). CDR1 is MGHRA, CDR2 YSYEKL, per germline. V was clipped by 3 bases and J by 6 bases, with 23 bases between them. This CDR3 has 18 residues. DNA of the CDR3: TGCGCCAGCAGCCATAGCTTTTACTTTGACAGCGAGGATGAAAAACTGTTTTTT. It specifies CASSHSFYFDSEDEKLFF.

The chain is built from TRBV14 and TRBJ2-2; no clear D. This CDR3 contains 15 residues. Trimming cost V 0 bases and J 3 bases, with 8 bases left between them. Germline V gene lookup returns CDR1 SGHDN and CDR2 FVKESK. The CDR3 DNA is TGTGCCAGCAGCCAAGAGCTTGGGTACACCGGGGAGCTGTTTTTT. This gives the protein CASSQELGYTGELFF.

The chain recombines TRBV5-4 with TRBJ2-3; 11 nucleotides align to TRBD2. V lost 4 bases to trimming and J lost 1 base; unmatched junction nucleotides: 5. CDR3 size: 16 residues. The germline CDR1 and CDR2 sequences are SGHNT and YYREEE (reference sequence). The CDR3 DNA reads as TGTGCCAGCAGCATACCTAGCGGGGGGCGCACAGATACGCAGTATTTT. Residues: CASSIPSGGRTDTQYF.

The chain carries TRBV7-6 and TRBJ2-3; 8 positions match TRBD1. Germline V gene data show CDR1 as SGHVS and CDR2 as FNYEAQ. The CDR3 totals 15 residues. V shed 1 base, J shed 3 bases, and the junction held 3 bases outside the gene matches. CDR3 sequence reads: CASSLVQGVTDTQYF. The CDR3 nucleotides read TGTGCCAGCAGCTTAGTACAGGGGGTGACAGATACGCAGTATTTT. Based on the CDR3 plus reference TRBV7-6 and TRBJ2-3, the full variable domain is GAGVSQSPRYKVTKRGQDVALRCDPISGHVSLYWYRQALGQGPEFLTYFNYEAQQDKSGLPNDRFSAERPEGSISTLTIQRTEQRDSAMYRCASSLVQGVTDTQYFGPGTRLTVL.

The V call is TRBV9, the J call TRBJ2-3; either TRBD1 or TRBD2 may supply D (5 bases each). There are 14 residues in the CDR3. Looked up from germline, CDR1 is SGDLS and CDR2 is YYNGEE. Trimming stripped 2 bases from V and 5 bases from J, with 12 bases between. The CDR3 DNA reads TGTGCCAGCAGCGTCCTAGGGGAGCAAGATACGCAGTATTTT. Translation gives CASSVLGEQDTQYF. Based on the CDR3 plus reference TRBV9 and TRBJ2-3, the full variable domain is DSGVTQTPKHLITATGQRVTLRCSPRSGDLSVYWYQQSLDQGLQFLIQYYNGEERAKGNILERFSAQQFPDLHSELNLSSLELGDSALYFCASSVLGEQDTQYFGPGTRLTVL.

V gene TRBV7-9 combines with J gene TRBJ2-3, with TRBD1 identical over 7 bases. The CDR3 sequence is 16 residues long. J was trimmed by 4 bases and V by 1 base; bases with no gene match: 8. Germline CDR1 SEHNR, CDR2 FQNEAQ (reference sequence). The CDR3 DNA follows: TGTGCCAGCAGCTTAGTAGGACCTAGGGGGCCAGATACGCAGTATTTT. Translation gives CASSLVGPRGPDTQYF.

This chain connects TRBV5-1 to TRBJ1-2; the D gene is possibly TRBD1 (6 bases). The germline V gene encodes CDR1 SGHRS and CDR2 YFSETQ. CDR3 length: 13 amino acids. V lost 1 base and J lost 6, with 10 bases in between. CDR3 coding DNA: TGCGCCAGCAGCTTGTTCCAGGGGCATGGCTACACCTTC. Residues: CASSLFQGHGYTF.

The chain couples TRBV29-1 to TRBJ1-2; no clear D gene. There are 12 residues in the CDR3. Looked up from germline, CDR1 is SQVTM and CDR2 is ANQGSEA. V lost 4 bases and J lost 3, with 9 bases in between. The CDR3 DNA reads as TGCAGCGTTGCAGGTCAGCACTATGGCTACACCTTC. Translated, it gives CSVAGQHYGYTF. Full variable domain (outside the CDR3, taken from reference TRBV29-1 and TRBJ1-2): SAVISQKPSRDICQRGTSLTIQCQVDSQVTMMFWYRQQPGQSLTLIATANQGSEATYESGFVIDKFPISRPNLTFSTLTVSNMSPEDSSIYLCSVAGQHYGYTFGSGTRLTVV.

This clone was detected only a few times. The J gene is TRBJ2-1, the V gene TRBV27, with TRBD2 identical over 8 bases. The CDR3 is 13 amino acids. J lost 5 bases, V lost 4 bases, and 1 base had no gene match. CDR1 is MNHEY and CDR2 is SMNVEV in the germline V gene (reference sequence). The CDR3 region has the DNA TGTGCCAGCAGTTGGACTAGCAACAATGAGCAGTTCTTC. Translating it yields CASSWTSNNEQFF.

Judged by abundance, this clone is medium-sized. This sequence joins TRBV30 and TRBJ2-1, with 7 bases identical to TRBD1. The CDR3 is 14 residues long. Per the germline V gene, CDR1 is GTSNPN and CDR2 is SVGIG (reference sequence). Losses at the gene ends were 6 bases for V and 0 bases for J; bases not matched to a gene: 5. The CDR3 here is CACRQGSSYNEQFF. CDR3 DNA: TGTGCCTGCCGACAGGGTAGCTCCTACAATGAGCAGTTCTTC.

CDR3 amino acids: CASSQVGTAGYTF. CDR3 bases: TGCGCCAGCAGCCAAGTAGGGACTGCTGGCTACACCTTC. The rearrangement links TRBV4-1 to TRBJ1-2; D is possibly TRBD1 (5 bases). V lost 1 base and J lost 7, with 10 bases in between. The CDR3 totals 13 residues. Germline CDR1 MGHRA, CDR2 YSYEKL.

The gene calls are TRBV5-1 and TRBJ1-1; TRBD1 matches 7 bases. V lost 2 bases and J lost 0; bases outside the gene matches: 4. This CDR3 comprises 15 residues. Per the germline V gene, CDR1 is SGHRS and CDR2 is YFSETQ. CDR3 coding DNA: TGCGCCAGCAGCTTAGGCGGGACAGTGAACACTGAAGCTTTCTTT. The encoded protein is CASSLGGTVNTEAFF.

V gene TRBV7-6 combines with J gene TRBJ2-2; no clear D gene. CDR3 length: 15 amino acids. From germline, CDR1 is SGHVS and CDR2 FNYEAQ. V lost 1 base to trimming and J lost 1 base, with 7 bases between them. CDR3 nucleotides: TGTGCCAGCAGCTTAGACTGGGGGAACACCGGGGAGCTGTTTTTT. Translating gives CASSLDWGNTGELFF. The variable domain in full, completed from reference TRBV7-6 and TRBJ2-2, reads GAGVSQSPRYKVTKRGQDVALRCDPISGHVSLYWYRQALGQGPEFLTYFNYEAQQDKSGLPNDRFSAERPEGSISTLTIQRTEQRDSAMYRCASSLDWGNTGELFFGEGSRLTVL.

The V gene is TRBV27, the J gene TRBJ2-3; possibly TRBD2 for D (6 bases). This CDR3 has 17 amino acids. Germline values: CDR1 MNHEY, CDR2 SMNVEV (reference sequence). Between the trimmed V and J ends, which lost 5 bases and 2 bases, there was a span of 20 bases. CDR3 DNA sequence: TGTGCCAGCAGTCCCTTTCCCGGGCGGGGAGACACAGATACGCAGTATTTT. The encoded protein is CASSPFPGRGDTDTQYF.

V is TRBV9 and J is TRBJ2-2; D remains ambiguous. Germline V gene data show CDR1 as SGDLS and CDR2 as YYNGEE. Trimming took 4 bases from V and 2 from J, leaving 18 bases between them. The CDR3 has 17 amino acids. As DNA, the CDR3 is TGTGCCAGCAGCCCTAGGGAAGGGCCCCATAACACCGGGGAGCTGTTTTTT. Its translation: CASSPREGPHNTGELFF.

The chain recombines TRBV4-2 with TRBJ2-5, with a weak D call TRBD1 (5 bases). The V gene lost 3 bases and the J gene lost 5 bases, with 13 bases spanning the gap. The CDR3 runs 14 residues. Germline assignment: CDR1 LGHNA and CDR2 YNFKEQ. The CDR3 loop reads CASSHQDQGETQYF. The CDR3 DNA sequence: TGTGCCAGCAGCCATCAAGACCAGGGTGAGACCCAGTACTTC.

This clone was observed a few times. The chain has TRBV10-2 and TRBJ2-5; perhaps TRBD2 as D (5 bases). Germline V gene sequence: CDR1 WSHSY, CDR2 SAAADI. Trimming removed 4 bases from V and 0 bases from J, with 12 bases in between. There are 15 residues in the CDR3. The CDR3 is CASSGILEDQETQYF. The CDR3 DNA is TGCGCCAGCAGTGGGATTTTGGAGGACCAAGAGACCCAGTACTTC.

This clone was found a few times. The J gene is TRBJ2-1, the V gene TRBV11-2; either TRBD1 or TRBD2 may supply D (5 bases each). The CDR3 is made up of 15 amino acids. V lost 9 bases and J 4 bases, leaving 19 bases between the germline ends. Germline V gene sequence: CDR1 SGHAT, CDR2 FQNNGV. The CDR3, as DNA: TGTGCCAGTCTCCAACATCGTGGGGGATACAATGAGCAGTTCTTC. Translating gives CASLQHRGGYNEQFF.